Listed below are T cell receptor beta chains from one sample, sequenced in a study of CXCR3-negative and CXCR3-positive naive CD8 T cells. TCRdb reprocessed the 5' RACE reads and keeps a single row for each CDR3 protein, giving no DNA. This sample's table has around 160,000 distinct CDR3 sequences. Sequencing used naive CXCR3+ CD8+ T cells from blood. These receptors all come from a human donor in good health. Some clones in this sample may be carry-over from other donors' samples. Both conserved end residues are part of each CDR3.

J gene: TRBJ2-3; V gene: TRBV2; CDR3 protein: CASSETRTSGPTDTQYF
J gene: TRBJ2-5; V gene: TRBV7-9; CDR3 protein: CASSLAIRETQYF
J gene: TRBJ2-1; V gene: TRBV24-1; CDR3 protein: CATIKQVPRANEQFF
J gene: TRBJ1-1; V gene: TRBV19; CDR3 protein: CASSPGTGGNTEAFF
J gene: TRBJ2-2; V gene: TRBV9; CDR3 protein: CASRGGGELFF
J gene: TRBJ1-1; V gene: TRBV29-1; CDR3 protein: CSVETGLAEAFF
J gene: TRBJ1-5; V gene: TRBV4-2; CDR3 protein: CASSQDTGLGQPQHF
J gene: TRBJ1-1; V gene: TRBV20-1; CDR3 protein: CGTRVLNTEAFF
J gene: TRBJ2-4; V gene: TRBV7-9; CDR3 protein: CASTPRIPENIQYF
J gene: TRBJ1-6; V gene: TRBV19; CDR3 protein: CASGQGVSYNSPLHF
J gene: TRBJ2-7; V gene: TRBV14; CDR3 protein: CASSQDFRGEQYF
J gene: TRBJ2-1; V gene: TRBV29-1; CDR3 protein: CSVGPGAEQFF
J gene: TRBJ2-2; V gene: TRBV12-3/TRBV12-4; CDR3 protein: CASSSHRAGELFF
J gene: TRBJ1-1; V gene: TRBV13; CDR3 protein: CASSLGIRTEAFF
J gene: TRBJ2-6; V gene: TRBV12-3/TRBV12-4; CDR3 protein: CASRKDRILPGANVLTF
J gene: TRBJ2-1; V gene: TRBV9; CDR3 protein: CASSALDRANNEQFF
J gene: TRBJ1-1; V gene: TRBV13; CDR3 protein: CASNVGRKNTEAFF
J gene: TRBJ2-7; V gene: TRBV29-1; CDR3 protein: CSVQRGSYEQYF
J gene: TRBJ2-5; V gene: TRBV7-9; CDR3 protein: CASSLGGPETQYF
J gene: TRBJ2-1; V gene: TRBV14; CDR3 protein: CASSPSFGPMRNEQFF
J gene: TRBJ2-7; V gene: TRBV7-2; CDR3 protein: CASSQSGGASYEQYF
J gene: TRBJ2-2; V gene: TRBV15; CDR3 protein: CATSRTELSTGELFF
J gene: TRBJ2-1; V gene: TRBV20-1; CDR3 protein: CSAPTSGGPQGYNEQFF
J gene: TRBJ2-5; V gene: TRBV7-3; CDR3 protein: CASSLLGGQETQYF
J gene: TRBJ2-1; V gene: TRBV29-1; CDR3 protein: CSVAGASSGSSNEQFF